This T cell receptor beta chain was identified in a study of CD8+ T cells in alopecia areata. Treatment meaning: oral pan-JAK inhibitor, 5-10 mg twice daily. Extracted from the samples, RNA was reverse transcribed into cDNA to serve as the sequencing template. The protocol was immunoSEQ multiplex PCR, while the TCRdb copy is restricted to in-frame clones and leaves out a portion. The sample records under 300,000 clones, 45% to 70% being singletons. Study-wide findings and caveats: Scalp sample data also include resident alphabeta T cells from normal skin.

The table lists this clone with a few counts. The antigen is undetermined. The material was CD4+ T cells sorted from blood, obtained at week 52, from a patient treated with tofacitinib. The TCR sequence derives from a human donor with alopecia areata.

The CDR3 here is CSTLGGTQYF. The CDR3 nucleotides are TGCAGCACACTCGGTGGTACGCAGTATTTT. The J gene is TRBJ2-3, the V gene TRBV29-1; D ambiguous. Germline CDR1 reads SQVTM; CDR2 reads ANQGSEA. The CDR3 is made up of 10 amino acids. Deletions cut 8 bases from V and 8 bases from J, with 11 bases between.